A selection of T cell receptor beta chains follows, all from one sample in a study of blood T cells in healthy people across ages. One entry per CDR3 protein results from TCRdb running MiXCR on the 5' RACE reads. The sample includes hundreds of thousands of distinct CDR3 sequences, around 30% of them seen just once. Material for sequencing was blood. These receptors were obtained from a woman older than 75 in good health. Both conserved end residues are trimmed from each CDR3.

TRBJ2-7 TRBV7-2 10 ASSFSGYEQY
TRBJ2-1 TRBV7-9 13 ASSGAVFSYNEQF
TRBJ2-5 TRBV10-3 12 AISEGRSQETQY
TRBJ1-5 TRBV6-2/TRBV6-3 14 ASSPISGARQWPQH
TRBJ2-2 TRBV11-3 12 ASKQGGMAGELF
TRBJ2-3 TRBV12-3/TRBV12-4 12 ASILGTNSDTQY
TRBJ1-1 TRBV20-1 14 SARDSGGHLNTEAF
TRBJ2-3 TRBV5-1 13 ASSIPGRVMNTQY
TRBJ2-3 TRBV12-3/TRBV12-4 14 ASSPRTSGRGLAQY
TRBJ2-1 TRBV11-2 13 ASRVAGGSYNEQF
TRBJ2-7 TRBV3-1 15 ASTLTSGGSPGYEQY
TRBJ1-2 TRBV12-3/TRBV12-4 15 ASSLWWVSGQGAQNT
NA TRBV5-4 13 ASSLESGTSGTQY
TRBJ2-3 TRBV7-9 12 ASTVKTLTDTQY
TRBJ2-2 TRBV4-3 12 ASSRSVNTGELF
TRBJ2-1 TRBV7-8 12 ASSPVAGNNEQF
TRBJ2-3 TRBV20-1 12 SARASGDLGTQY
TRBJ1-6 TRBV7-2 12 ASSLGGLYSPLH
TRBJ1-6 TRBV5-1 13 ASSLSVGSNSPLH
TRBJ1-1 TRBV18 11 ASSPALNTEAF
TRBJ2-1 TRBV24-1 14 ATSDSTGVSYNEQF
TRBJ1-4 TRBV6-2/TRBV6-3 13 ASSYSNTRNEKLF
TRBJ1-1 TRBV7-2 13 ASSVIGAQGTEAF
TRBJ2-1 TRBV4-3 14 ASSRYSGGTYNEQF